Presented here are 3 T cell receptor beta chains from one specimen sequenced in a study of tumor and adjacent non-tumor tissue in lung cancer. Three rounds of nested PCR, following a modified ARM-PCR protocol, produced the TCRbeta library. TCRdb called the multiplex PCR reads again in MiXCR, with one record for every CDR3 protein. The repertoire holds around 210,000 distinct CDR3 sequences, with less than 80% as singletons. No cell sorting was done before RNA was extracted from the tissue. Sequencing was performed on lung tumor tissue. The receptors were sampled from a man aged 60 to 75 with non-small cell lung cancer.

The CDR3: CSTTGLGEKLFF. Written as DNA, the CDR3 is TGCAGTACTACGGGTTTAGGTGAAAAACTGTTTTTT. The V call is TRBV20-1, the J call TRBJ1-4; D is undetermined. V was trimmed by 8 bases and J by 7 bases, leaving 14 bases between them. The CDR3 is made up of 12 amino acids. Germline V CDR1 and CDR2: DFQATT, SNEGSKA (reference sequence).

Concerning this clonotype: Compared with germline, one end of the junction differs, possibly owing to a read error. V and J are TRBV12-3 or TRBV12-4 and TRBJ2-1; weak D call: TRBD2 (5 bases). CDR3 length: 13 amino acids. In DNA, the CDR3 is TGTACCAGCACCGTAGAGGGAGTGGATGAGCGGTTCTTC. Amino acids: CTSTVEGVDERFF.

The chain combines TRBV4-1 with TRBJ2-3, with D hard to call. CDR1 and CDR2 from the germline V gene are MGHRA and YSYEKL. V lost 8 bases and J 5 bases, leaving 8 bases between the germline ends. The CDR3 length is 11 residues. The CDR3 region is CASDPGDTQYF. The CDR3 region has the DNA TGCGCCAGCGACCCCGGAGATACGCAGTATTTT.